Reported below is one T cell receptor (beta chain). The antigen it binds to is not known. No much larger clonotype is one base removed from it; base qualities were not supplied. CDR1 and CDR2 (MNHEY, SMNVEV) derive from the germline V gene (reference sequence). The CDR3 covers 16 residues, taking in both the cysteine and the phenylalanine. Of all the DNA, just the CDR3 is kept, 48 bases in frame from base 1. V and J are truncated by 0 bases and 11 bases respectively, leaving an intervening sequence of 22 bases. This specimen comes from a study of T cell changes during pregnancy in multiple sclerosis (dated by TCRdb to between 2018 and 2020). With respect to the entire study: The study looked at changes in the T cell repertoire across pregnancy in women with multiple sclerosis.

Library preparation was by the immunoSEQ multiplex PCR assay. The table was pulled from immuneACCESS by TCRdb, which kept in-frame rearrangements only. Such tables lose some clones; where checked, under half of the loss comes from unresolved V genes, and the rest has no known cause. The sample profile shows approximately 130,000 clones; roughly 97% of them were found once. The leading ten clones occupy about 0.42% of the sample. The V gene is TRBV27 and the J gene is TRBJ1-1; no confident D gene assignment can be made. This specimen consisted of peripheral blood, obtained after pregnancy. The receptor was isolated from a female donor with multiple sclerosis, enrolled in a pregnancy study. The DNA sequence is TGTGCCAGCAGTTTATCCGTGGAGGGAGGGTTTAGCCTGGCTTTCTTT. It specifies CASSLSVEGGFSLAFF.